This T cell receptor beta chain was found in a study of a mutant IDH1 vaccine in newly diagnosed glioma. Study-wide background: Therapy received beforehand was radiotherapy, temozolomide, or both, with most patients given both.

The time point denotes: baseline, week 1 (first vaccination visit). The treatment denotes: pre-vaccination baseline after standard-of-care therapy. New WHO grade 3 or 4 astrocytomas that were IDH1-mutant and ATRX-lost occurred in the donors. Some clones are missing from TCRdb's copy, which holds only in-frame ones; the method was immunoSEQ multiplex PCR. The sample shows under 90,000 clones, about four fifths of them seen only once. With 0 bases removed from V and 3 bases from J, the gap between germline ends came to 11 bases. The CDR3 length is 15 residues. The germline CDR1 and CDR2 sequences are LGHNA and YSLEER. This clone occurred once.

This clonotype originated in a man between 45 and 60 years old with glioma. The rearrangement links TRBV4-3 to TRBJ1-1; D unclear. The specimen was PBMCs, collected from a glioma patient treated with radiotherapy, temozolomide or both. This chain's CDR3 is CASSQDSAADTEAFF. DNA of the CDR3: TGCGCCAGCAGCCAAGACAGCGCGGCGGACACTGAAGCTTTCTTT.